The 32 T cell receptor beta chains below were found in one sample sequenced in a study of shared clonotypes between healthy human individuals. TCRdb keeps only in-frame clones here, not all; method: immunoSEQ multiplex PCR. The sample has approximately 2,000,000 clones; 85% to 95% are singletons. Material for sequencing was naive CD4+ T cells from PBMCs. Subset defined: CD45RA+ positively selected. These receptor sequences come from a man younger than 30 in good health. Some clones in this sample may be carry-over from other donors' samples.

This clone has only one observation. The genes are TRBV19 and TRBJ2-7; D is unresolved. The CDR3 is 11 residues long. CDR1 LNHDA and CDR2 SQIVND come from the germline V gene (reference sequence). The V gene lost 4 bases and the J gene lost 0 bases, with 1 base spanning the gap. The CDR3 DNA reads TGTGCCAGTAGTAGCTCCTACGAGCAGTACTTC. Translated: CASSSSYEQYF.

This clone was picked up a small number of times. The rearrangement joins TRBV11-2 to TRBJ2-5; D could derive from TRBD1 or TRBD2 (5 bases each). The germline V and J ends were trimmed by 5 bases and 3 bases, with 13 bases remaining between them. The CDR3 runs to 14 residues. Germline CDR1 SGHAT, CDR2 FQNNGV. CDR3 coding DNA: TGTGCCAGCAGCCCTGCCGGGGCCGAAGAGACCCAGTACTTC. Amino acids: CASSPAGAEETQYF.

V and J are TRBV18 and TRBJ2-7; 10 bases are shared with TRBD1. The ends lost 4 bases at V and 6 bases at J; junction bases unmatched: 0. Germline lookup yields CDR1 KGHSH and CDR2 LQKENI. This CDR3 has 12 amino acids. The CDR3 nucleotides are TGTGCCAGCTCACGGGACAGGGGCGAGCAGTACTTC. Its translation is CASSRDRGEQYF.

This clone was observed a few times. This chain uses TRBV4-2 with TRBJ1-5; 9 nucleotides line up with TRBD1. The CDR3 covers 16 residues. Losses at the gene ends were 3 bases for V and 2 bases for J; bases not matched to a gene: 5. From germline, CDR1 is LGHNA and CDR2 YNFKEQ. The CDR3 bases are TGTGCCAGCAGCCACGGACAGGGGCTCGGCAATCAGCCCCAGCATTTT. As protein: CASSHGQGLGNQPQHF.

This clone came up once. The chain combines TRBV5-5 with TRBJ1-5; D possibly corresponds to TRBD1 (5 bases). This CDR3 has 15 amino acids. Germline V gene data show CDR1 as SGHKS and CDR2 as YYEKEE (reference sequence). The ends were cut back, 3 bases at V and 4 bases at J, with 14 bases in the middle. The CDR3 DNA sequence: TGTGCCAGCAGCTCGGGGCTCAGGGAAAATCAGCCCCAGCATTTT. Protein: CASSSGLRENQPQHF.

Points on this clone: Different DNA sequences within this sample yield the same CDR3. The CDR3 sequence is CASSIGGETQYF. CDR3 DNA sequence: TGTGCCAGTAGTATAGGTGGGGAGACCCAGTACTTC. V is TRBV19 and J is TRBJ2-5; no clear D gene. The CDR3 covers 12 residues. The germline CDR1 and CDR2 sequences are LNHDA and SQIVND (reference sequence). Trimming cost V 1 base and J 5 bases, with 5 bases left between them.

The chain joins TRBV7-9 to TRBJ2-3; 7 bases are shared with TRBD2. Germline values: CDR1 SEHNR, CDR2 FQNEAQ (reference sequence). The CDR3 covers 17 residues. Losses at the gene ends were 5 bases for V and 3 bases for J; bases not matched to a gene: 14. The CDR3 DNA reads TGTGCCAGCAGCCCCCCGTGGGCGGGAGTTCGTACAGATACGCAGTATTTT. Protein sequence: CASSPPWAGVRTDTQYF.

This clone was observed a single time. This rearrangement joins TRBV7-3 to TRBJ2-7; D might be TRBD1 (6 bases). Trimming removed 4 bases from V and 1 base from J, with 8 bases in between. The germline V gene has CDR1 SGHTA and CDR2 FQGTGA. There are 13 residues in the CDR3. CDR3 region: CASSSQGSYEQYF. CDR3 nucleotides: TGTGCCAGCAGCTCCCAGGGGTCCTACGAGCAGTACTTC.

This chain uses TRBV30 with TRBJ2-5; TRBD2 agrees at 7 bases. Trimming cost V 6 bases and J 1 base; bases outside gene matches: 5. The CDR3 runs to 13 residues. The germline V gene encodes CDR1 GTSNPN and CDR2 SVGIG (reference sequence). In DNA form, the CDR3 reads TGTGCCTGCCTTGGGACTACCCAAGAGACCCAGTACTTC. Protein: CACLGTTQETQYF.

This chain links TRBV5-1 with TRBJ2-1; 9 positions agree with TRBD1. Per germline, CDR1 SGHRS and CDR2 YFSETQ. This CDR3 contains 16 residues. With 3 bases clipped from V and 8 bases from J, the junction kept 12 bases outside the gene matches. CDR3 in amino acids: CASSWGPPGQGYEQFF. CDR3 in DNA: TGCGCCAGCAGCTGGGGTCCTCCGGGACAGGGTTATGAGCAGTTCTTC.

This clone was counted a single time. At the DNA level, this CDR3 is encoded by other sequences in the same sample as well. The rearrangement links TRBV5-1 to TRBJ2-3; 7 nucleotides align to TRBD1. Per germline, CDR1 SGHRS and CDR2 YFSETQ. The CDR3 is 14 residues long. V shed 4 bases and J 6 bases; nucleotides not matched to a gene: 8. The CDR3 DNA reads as TGCGCCAGCAGCCTGCAGGGGGACGGCGATACGCAGTATTTT. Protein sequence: CASSLQGDGDTQYF.

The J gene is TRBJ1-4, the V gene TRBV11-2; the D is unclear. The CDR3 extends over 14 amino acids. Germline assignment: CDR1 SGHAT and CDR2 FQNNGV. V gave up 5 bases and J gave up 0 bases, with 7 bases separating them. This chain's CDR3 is CASSDRTTNEKLFF. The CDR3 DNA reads TGTGCCAGCAGCGACCGGACAACTAATGAAAAACTGTTTTTT.

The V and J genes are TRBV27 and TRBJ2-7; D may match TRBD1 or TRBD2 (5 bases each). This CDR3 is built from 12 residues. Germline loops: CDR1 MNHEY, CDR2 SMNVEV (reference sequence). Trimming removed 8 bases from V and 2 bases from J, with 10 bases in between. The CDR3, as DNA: TGTGCCAGCTGGGACCGGGCCTACGAGCAGTACTTC. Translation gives CASWDRAYEQYF.

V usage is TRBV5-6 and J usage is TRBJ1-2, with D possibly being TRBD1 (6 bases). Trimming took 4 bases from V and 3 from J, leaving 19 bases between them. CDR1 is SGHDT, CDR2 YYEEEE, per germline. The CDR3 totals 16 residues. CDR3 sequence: CASSGGNRDHDYGYTF. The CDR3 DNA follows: TGTGCCAGCAGCGGGGGGAACAGGGACCACGACTATGGCTACACCTTC.

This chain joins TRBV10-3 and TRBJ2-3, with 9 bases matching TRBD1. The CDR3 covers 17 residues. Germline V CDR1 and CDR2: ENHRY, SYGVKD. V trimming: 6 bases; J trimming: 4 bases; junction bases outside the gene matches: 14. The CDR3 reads CAIRGTGGALSADTQYF. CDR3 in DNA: TGTGCCATCAGGGGTACAGGGGGCGCTTTGTCTGCAGATACGCAGTATTTT.

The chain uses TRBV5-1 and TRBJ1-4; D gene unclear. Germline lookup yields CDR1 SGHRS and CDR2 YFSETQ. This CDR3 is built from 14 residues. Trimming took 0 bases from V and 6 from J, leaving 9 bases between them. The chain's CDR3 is CASSLDHGYEKLFF. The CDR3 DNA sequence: TGCGCCAGCAGCTTGGACCACGGATATGAAAAACTGTTTTTT. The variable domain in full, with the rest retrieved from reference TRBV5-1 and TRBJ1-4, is KAGVTQTPRYLIKTRGQQVTLSCSPISGHRSVSWYQQTPGQGLQFLFEYFSETQRNKGNFPGRFSGRQFSNSRSEMNVSTLELGDSALYLCASSLDHGYEKLFFGSGTQLSVL.

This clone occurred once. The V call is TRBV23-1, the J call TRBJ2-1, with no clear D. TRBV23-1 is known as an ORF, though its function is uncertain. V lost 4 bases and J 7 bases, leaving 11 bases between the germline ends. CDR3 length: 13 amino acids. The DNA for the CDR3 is TGCGCCAGCAGTCTCCTCGGCCCTAATGAGCAGTTCTTC. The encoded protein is CASSLLGPNEQFF.

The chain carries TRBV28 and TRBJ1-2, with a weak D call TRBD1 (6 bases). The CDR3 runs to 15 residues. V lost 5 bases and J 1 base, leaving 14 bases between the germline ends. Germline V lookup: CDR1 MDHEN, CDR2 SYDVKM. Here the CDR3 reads CASSAGDTFNYGYTF. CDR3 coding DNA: TGTGCCAGCAGTGCCGGGGACACCTTTAACTATGGCTACACCTTC.

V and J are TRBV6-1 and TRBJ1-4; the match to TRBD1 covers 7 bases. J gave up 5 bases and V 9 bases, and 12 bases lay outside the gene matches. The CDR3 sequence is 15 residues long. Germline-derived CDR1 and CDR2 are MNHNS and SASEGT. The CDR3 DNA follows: TGTGCCAGTCGGCCACCGACAGGGCTAAATGAAAAACTGTTTTTT. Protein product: CASRPPTGLNEKLFF.

CDR3 coding DNA: TGCGCCAGCAGCTCCCCGGGACTAGGTGATCGCGAGCAGTACTTC. Its protein product is CASSSPGLGDREQYF. J is TRBJ2-7 and V is TRBV5-1, with 8 bases that match TRBD2. This CDR3 region has 15 residues. The J segment lost 6 bases and the V segment lost 3 bases, leaving 11 bases of the junction unmatched. The germline gives CDR1 SGHRS, CDR2 YFSETQ.

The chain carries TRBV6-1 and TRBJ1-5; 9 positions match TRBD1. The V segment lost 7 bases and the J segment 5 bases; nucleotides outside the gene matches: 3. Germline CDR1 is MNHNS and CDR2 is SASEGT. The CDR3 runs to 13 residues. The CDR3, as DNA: TGTGCCAGCAATGGACAGGGGTATCAGCCCCAGCATTTT. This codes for CASNGQGYQPQHF.

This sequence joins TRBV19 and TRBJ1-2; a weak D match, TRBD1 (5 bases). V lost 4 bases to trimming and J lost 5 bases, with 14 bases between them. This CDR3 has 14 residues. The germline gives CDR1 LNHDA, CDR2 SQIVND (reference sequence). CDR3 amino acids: CASSRGWALYGYTF. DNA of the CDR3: TGTGCCAGTAGTAGGGGCTGGGCGTTGTATGGCTACACCTTC.

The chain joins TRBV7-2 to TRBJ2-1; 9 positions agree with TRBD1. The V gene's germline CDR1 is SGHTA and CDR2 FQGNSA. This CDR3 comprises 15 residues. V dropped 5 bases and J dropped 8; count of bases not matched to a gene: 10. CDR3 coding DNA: TGTGCCAGCAGCCAATTAGGACAGGGGTGGGATGAGCAGTTCTTC. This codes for CASSQLGQGWDEQFF. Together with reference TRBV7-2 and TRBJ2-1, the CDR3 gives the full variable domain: GAGVSQSPSNKVTEKGKDVELRCDPISGHTALYWYRQSLGQGLEFLIYFQGNSAPDKSGLPSDRFSAERTGGSVSTLTIQRTQQEDSAVYLCASSQLGQGWDEQFFGPGTRLTVL.

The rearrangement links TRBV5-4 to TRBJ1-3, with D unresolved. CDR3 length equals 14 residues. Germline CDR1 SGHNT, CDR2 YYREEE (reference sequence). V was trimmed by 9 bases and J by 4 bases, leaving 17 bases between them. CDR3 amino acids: CATEERDGGNTIYF. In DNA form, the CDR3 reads TGTGCCACTGAAGAGCGGGATGGAGGAAACACCATATATTTT.

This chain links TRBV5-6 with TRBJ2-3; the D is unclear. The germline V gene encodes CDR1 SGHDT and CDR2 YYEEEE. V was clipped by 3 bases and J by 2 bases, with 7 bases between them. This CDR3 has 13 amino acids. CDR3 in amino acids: CASSSPDTDTQYF. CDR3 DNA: TGTGCCAGCAGCTCCCCAGACACAGATACGCAGTATTTT.

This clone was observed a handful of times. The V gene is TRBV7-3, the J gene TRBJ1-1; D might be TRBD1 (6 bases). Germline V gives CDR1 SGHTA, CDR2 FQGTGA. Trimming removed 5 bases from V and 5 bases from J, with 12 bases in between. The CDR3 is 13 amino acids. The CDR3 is CASSPSTGTEAFF. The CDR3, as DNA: TGTGCCAGCAGCCCATCGACAGGAACTGAAGCTTTCTTT.

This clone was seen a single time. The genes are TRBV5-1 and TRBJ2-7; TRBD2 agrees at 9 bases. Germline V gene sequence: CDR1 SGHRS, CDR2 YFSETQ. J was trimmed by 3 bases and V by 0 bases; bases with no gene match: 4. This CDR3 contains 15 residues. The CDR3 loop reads CASSLEDSGSYEQYF. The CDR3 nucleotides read TGCGCCAGCAGCTTGGAGGATAGCGGGAGCTACGAGCAGTACTTC. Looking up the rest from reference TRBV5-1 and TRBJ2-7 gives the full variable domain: KAGVTQTPRYLIKTRGQQVTLSCSPISGHRSVSWYQQTPGQGLQFLFEYFSETQRNKGNFPGRFSGRQFSNSRSEMNVSTLELGDSALYLCASSLEDSGSYEQYFGPGTRLTVT.

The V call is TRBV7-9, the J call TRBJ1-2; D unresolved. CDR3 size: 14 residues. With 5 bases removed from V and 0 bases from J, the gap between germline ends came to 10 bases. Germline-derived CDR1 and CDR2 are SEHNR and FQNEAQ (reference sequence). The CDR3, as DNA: TGTGCCAGCAGCCAGGCGGATACTAACTATGGCTACACCTTC. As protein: CASSQADTNYGYTF. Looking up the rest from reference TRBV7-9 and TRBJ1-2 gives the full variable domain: DTGVSQNPRHKITKRGQNVTFRCDPISEHNRLYWYRQTLGQGPEFLTYFQNEAQLEKSRLLSDRFSAERPKGSFSTLEIQRTEQGDSAMYLCASSQADTNYGYTFGSGTRLTVV.

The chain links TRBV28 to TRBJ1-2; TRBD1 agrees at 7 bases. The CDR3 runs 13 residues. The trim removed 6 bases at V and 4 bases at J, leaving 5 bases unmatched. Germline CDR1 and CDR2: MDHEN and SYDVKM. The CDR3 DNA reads TGTGCCAGCAGCCAAGACAGGGTCTATGGCTACACCTTC. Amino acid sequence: CASSQDRVYGYTF.

The CDR3 here is CASSPPTSLSTDTQYF. The CDR3 region has the DNA TGTGCCAGCAGTCCACCAACTAGCCTCAGCACAGATACGCAGTATTTT. The chain is built from TRBV28 and TRBJ2-3, with D perhaps matching TRBD2 (6 bases). This CDR3 comprises 16 residues. Germline CDR1 and CDR2: MDHEN and SYDVKM. Trimming cost V 5 bases and J 0 bases, with 15 bases left between them.

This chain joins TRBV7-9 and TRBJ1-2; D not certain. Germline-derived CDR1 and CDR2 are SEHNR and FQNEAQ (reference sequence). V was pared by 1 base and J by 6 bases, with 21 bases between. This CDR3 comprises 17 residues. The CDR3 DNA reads TGTGCCAGCAGCTTAGAACGCAGCGGGAGATGGGGTAATGGCTACACCTTC. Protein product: CASSLERSGRWGNGYTF. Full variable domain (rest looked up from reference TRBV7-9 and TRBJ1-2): DTGVSQNPRHKITKRGQNVTFRCDPISEHNRLYWYRQTLGQGPEFLTYFQNEAQLEKSRLLSDRFSAERPKGSFSTLEIQRTEQGDSAMYLCASSLERSGRWGNGYTFGSGTRLTVV.

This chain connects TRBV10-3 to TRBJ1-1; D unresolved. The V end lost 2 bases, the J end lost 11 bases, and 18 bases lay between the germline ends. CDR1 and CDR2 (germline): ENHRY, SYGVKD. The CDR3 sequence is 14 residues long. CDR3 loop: CAISEGGFVVGAFF. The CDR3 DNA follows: TGTGCCATCAGTGAGGGTGGGTTTGTGGTGGGGGCTTTCTTT.